This TCR beta chain was sequenced for a study of shared clonotypes between healthy human individuals. Whole-study findings and limits: What rarefaction showed was incomplete sorted-subset sequencing despite large depth.

Profiling relied on immunoSEQ multiplex PCR, and the TCRdb table lists in-frame clones only, not all of them. The sample carries roughly 1,000,000 clones, about 80% recorded once. Comments on this clone: Its antigen remains unknown.

The CDR3 consists of 15 residues. Between the trimmed V and J ends, which lost 3 bases and 0 bases, there was a span of 13 bases. CDR1 GTSNPN and CDR2 SVGIG come from the germline V gene (reference sequence). The TCR originated in a young man in good health. Some clones in this sample may be carry-over from other donors' samples. V gene TRBV30 combines with J gene TRBJ2-3; TRBD2 is a possible D gene (6 bases). The sequenced material came from memory CD4+ T cells from PBMCs. The subset here: CD45RA-negative fraction. For the CDR3, the DNA is TGTGCCTGGAGCGGCGGGAATGGGAGCACAGATACGCAGTATTTT. It translates to CAWSGGNGSTDTQYF.